These 4 T cell receptor beta chains originate from one sample sequenced in a study of T cell responses to AZD1222 COVID-19 vaccine. Sequencing used immunoSEQ multiplex PCR; TCRdb keeps in-frame clones, though not all of them. Of tens of thousands of clones listed, less than 90% are singletons. The sequenced sample was peripheral blood, obtained on day 0 of AZD1222 vaccination. The origin of the receptors is an adult in good health.

V gene TRBV4-3 combines with J gene TRBJ2-1; tentative D call: TRBD2 (7 bases). Germline assignment: CDR1 LGHNA and CDR2 YSLEER. V lost 0 bases and J 7 bases, leaving 16 bases between the germline ends. The CDR3 runs 16 residues. The CDR3 is CASSQEVGGPGNEQFF. The CDR3 nucleotides read TGCGCCAGCAGCCAAGAGGTGGGGGGGCCGGGTAATGAGCAGTTCTTC.

The rearrangement links TRBV6-5 to TRBJ2-3, with TRBD2 matching over 10 bases. The germline V gene has CDR1 MNHEY and CDR2 SVGAGI. The junction had 5 bases not matched to a gene; V was cut back by 7 bases and J by 4 bases. The CDR3 is 14 amino acids. CDR3 DNA sequence: TGTGCCAGCACCAGCGGGGGGGTCTCAGATACGCAGTATTTT. This codes for CASTSGGVSDTQYF.

V and J are TRBV13 and TRBJ1-1; no clear D. Germline CDR1 PRHDT, CDR2 FYEKMQ (reference sequence). This CDR3 comprises 12 residues. V was clipped by 5 bases and J by 4 bases, with 8 bases between them. The DNA of the CDR3 is TGTGCCAGCAGCGGATGGGTCACTGAAGCTTTCTTT. Translation gives CASSGWVTEAFF.

The chain has TRBV4-3 and TRBJ1-3, with 7 bases aligning to TRBD1. The germline CDR1 and CDR2 sequences are LGHNA and YSLEER. Trimming at V came to 3 bases and at J to 4 bases, leaving 6 bases not matched to a gene. This CDR3 region has 15 residues. CDR3 residues: CASSQIQGWGNTIYF. Written as DNA, the CDR3 is TGCGCCAGCAGCCAGATACAGGGGTGGGGAAACACCATATATTTT.